The 12 T cell receptor beta chains reported below all come from one sample, sequenced in a study of T cells in Graves' hyperthyroidism and ophthalmopathy. Amplification targeted TCR beta CDR3 regions from RNA transcripts. During a first-round RT-PCR of the TCR CDR3, the HTBI primer set was used. TCRdb re-derived calls from the multiplex PCR reads in MiXCR, one entry per CDR3 protein. The sample consists of about 210,000 distinct CDR3 sequences, approximately 17% of them appearing once. Sample: blood. The receptors originated from a man aged 45-60 years with Graves' hyperthyroidism.

This clonotype has more than one count but fewer than ten. The rearrangement links TRBV20-1 to TRBJ1-6; 8 bases are shared with TRBD1. The V gene end was trimmed by 6 bases and the J gene end by 9 bases; junction bases not matched to a gene: 7. This CDR3 contains 13 residues. Germline CDR1 is DFQATT and CDR2 is SNEGSKA (reference sequence). CDR3 coding DNA: TGCAGTGCCCCGGGACAGGAGGGTTCACCCCTCCACTTT. Encoded protein: CSAPGQEGSPLHF.

In this sample, this clonotype turned up many times. V and J are TRBV19 and TRBJ2-3, with D perhaps TRBD2 (6 bases). Germline CDR1 reads LNHDA; CDR2 reads SQIVND (reference sequence). This CDR3 has 16 amino acids. V was trimmed by 5 bases and J by 4 bases, leaving 19 bases between them. The CDR3 bases are TGTGCCAGTAGTCCCCGAGGAGGGATTCTCGCAGATACGCAGTATTTT. Translated: CASSPRGGILADTQYF.

This clonotype has ten or more counts. The CDR3 protein is CSARWGGQETQYF. The CDR3 DNA follows: TGCAGTGCTAGATGGGGGGGGCAAGAGACCCAGTACTTC. The gene calls are TRBV20-1 and TRBJ2-5, with TRBD2 identical over 7 bases. V gave up 2 bases and J gave up 2 bases; unmatched junction bases: 2. The CDR3 sequence is 13 residues long. Germline CDR1 reads DFQATT; CDR2 reads SNEGSKA (reference sequence).

J is TRBJ2-7 and V is TRBV20-1; D perhaps matches TRBD1 (5 bases). CDR1 DFQATT and CDR2 SNEGSKA come from the germline V gene (reference sequence). Trimming left V 8 bases short and J 1 base short, with 18 bases between. There are 14 residues in the CDR3. The CDR3 DNA is TGCAGTACACAGGACCATTCGCTATCCTACGAGCAGTACTTC. Translated, it gives CSTQDHSLSYEQYF.

This clonotype was picked up many times. The V and J genes are TRBV20-1 and TRBJ2-5; no reliable D call. The V gene's germline CDR1 is DFQATT and CDR2 SNEGSKA (reference sequence). The CDR3 extends over 13 amino acids. Trimming took off 3 bases at V and 1 base at J, with 9 bases between the two ends. The CDR3 loop reads CSARGRLQETQYF. The CDR3, as DNA: TGCAGTGCTAGGGGTCGGCTCCAAGAGACCCAGTACTTC.

This clonotype was seen repeatedly, ten times or more. The rearrangement uses TRBV7-8 and TRBJ1-2; no clear D. CDR3 length: 15 residues. Germline V gene data show CDR1 as SGHVS and CDR2 as FQNEAQ. Trimming took off 5 bases at V and 2 bases at J, with 15 bases between the two ends. The CDR3 loop is CASSPFFTGNYGYTF. CDR3 DNA: TGTGCCAGCAGCCCTTTTTTCACCGGAAACTATGGCTACACCTTC.

This clonotype was recorded many times. This CDR3 reads CASRAGTGVSYEQYF. The DNA for the CDR3 is TGTGCCAGCAGAGCGGGGACAGGGGTCTCCTACGAGCAGTACTTC. The chain joins TRBV28 to TRBJ2-7, with TRBD1 identical over 10 bases. The CDR3 totals 15 residues. Unmatched junction bases numbered 5, after V lost 6 bases and J lost 0 bases. Germline CDR1 is MDHEN and CDR2 is SYDVKM.

This clonotype was picked up one time. The rearrangement links TRBV30 to TRBJ2-1, with 11 bases that match TRBD2. This CDR3 region has 12 residues. CDR1 and CDR2 from the germline V gene are GTSNPN and SVGIG (reference sequence). The junction had 5 bases not matched to a gene; V was cut back by 1 base and J by 15 bases. The CDR3 here is CAWSGTSGPSFF. The CDR3 nucleotides are TGTGCCTGGAGTGGGACTAGCGGGCCCTCGTTCTTC.

As DNA, the CDR3 is TGTGCCAGCAGCCGACAGAACACCGGGGAGCTGTTTTTT. Translating gives CASSRQNTGELFF. The chain is built from TRBV11-2 and TRBJ2-2; D unclear. This CDR3 has 13 residues. Germline CDR1 reads SGHAT; CDR2 reads FQNNGV. Deletions cut 5 bases from V and 1 base from J, with 5 bases between.

This clonotype was recorded many times. The chain has TRBV28 and TRBJ2-1; 8 bases are shared with TRBD2. The length of the CDR3 is 12 residues. The germline V gene encodes CDR1 MDHEN and CDR2 SYDVKM. The V segment lost 9 bases and the J segment 7 bases; nucleotides outside the gene matches: 5. CDR3 sequence: CASGTRINEQFF. CDR3 coding DNA: TGTGCCAGTGGGACTAGGATTAATGAGCAGTTCTTC.

This clonotype has a count of ten or more. V and J are TRBV27 and TRBJ2-7; D is ambiguous. Germline V lookup: CDR1 MNHEY, CDR2 SMNVEV (reference sequence). The CDR3 length is 13 residues. V was shortened by 2 bases and J by 6 bases, with 11 bases between the two germline ends. The CDR3 coding sequence is TGTGCCAGCAGTTTAACACCCTCAGGCGAGCAGTACTTC. Translating gives CASSLTPSGEQYF.

This clonotype was seen many times. The rearrangement joins TRBV10-2 to TRBJ2-6; D possibly uses TRBD1 or TRBD2 (6 bases each). Trimming stripped 3 bases from V and 4 bases from J, with 13 bases between. Germline V lookup: CDR1 WSHSY, CDR2 SAAADI. This CDR3 contains 16 residues. The CDR3: CASSDRRGAGANVLTF. The CDR3 coding sequence is TGCGCCAGCAGTGATCGAAGGGGGGCCGGGGCCAACGTCCTGACTTTC.